This T cell receptor (beta chain) was sequenced for a study of response to subunit inactivated influenza vaccine. Germline V lookup: CDR1 SEHNR, CDR2 FQNEAQ (reference sequence). The CDR3 is made up of 13 amino acids. The V end lost 5 bases, the J end lost 3 bases, and 11 bases lay between the germline ends. This clonotype was seen only a few times. One entry per CDR3 protein results from TCRdb running MiXCR on the RT-PCR reads. The sample includes roughly 620,000 distinct CDR3 sequences, about 11% of them seen just once. This sample also appeared in a second study, on T cells expressing NK-cell markers. This second study notes: 5'RACE template switching with UMIs produced the TCR beta cDNA. Underlying the TCR beta repertoires were sorted CD3+CD56+NKG2C+, CD3+CD56+NKG2C- and CD3+CD56-NKG2C+ T cells. Seven HCMV-seropositive donors and one seronegative donor made up the eight sequenced donors. In a handful of donors, dominant clonotypes made up roughly 25-60.1% of CD3+CD56-NKG2C+ cells. It remained uncertain whether the expanded NKG2C+ T cell clones were specific for HCMV antigens.

This TCR came from a man aged 50-60 years who received an inactivated influenza vaccine. Sample: PBMCs from blood, taken on the day of vaccination. The chain uses TRBV7-9 and TRBJ2-7; D gene ambiguous. DNA of the CDR3: TGTGCCAGCAGCACGGACGGGCTCTACGAGCAGTACTTC. Translation gives CASSTDGLYEQYF. Combining the CDR3 with reference TRBV7-9 and TRBJ2-7 gives the whole variable domain DTGVSQNPRHKITKRGQNVTFRCDPISEHNRLYWYRQTLGQGPEFLTYFQNEAQLEKSRLLSDRFSAERPKGSFSTLEIQRTEQGDSAMYLCASSTDGLYEQYFGPGTRLTVT.